These 21 T cell receptor beta chains were sequenced from one sample in a study of radiation and T cells in renal cell carcinoma (dated by TCRdb to the early 2020s). The method behind the library was the immunoSEQ multiplex PCR assay. In TCRdb, the immuneACCESS table is reduced to in-frame sequences with V and J assigned. These tables do not hold every clone; where another copy was compared, an unresolved V gene accounts for under half, and the others remain unexplained. The sample records around 180,000 clones, around 90% of which are singletons. Clones ranked in the top ten supply over 9% of the sample. In light of the paper, this sample's time point label describes: blood 4 weeks post-SBRT, at nephrectomy. Taken with the paper, the label for treatment or condition translates to: 15 Gy SBRT to primary tumor, nephrectomy 4 weeks later. The sequencing used blood, collected from a patient whose treatment included radiotherapy and nephrectomy. The receptor source for this set is a woman in her forties or fifties with renal cell carcinoma.

The V gene is TRBV2, the J gene TRBJ1-2; no clear D gene. The CDR3 loop spans 12 amino acids. The germline V gene has CDR1 SNHLY and CDR2 FYNNEI. Trimming left V 6 bases short and J 7 bases short, with 12 bases between. The CDR3 here is CASRVIVGGYTF. In DNA, the CDR3 is TGTGCCAGCAGGGTCATAGTAGGTGGCTACACCTTC.

This clone was counted between two and nine times. V is TRBV28 and J is TRBJ1-6; TRBD1 aligns across 7 bases. Per germline, CDR1 MDHEN and CDR2 SYDVKM. J was trimmed by 10 bases and V by 4 bases; bases with no gene match: 7. There are 14 residues in the CDR3. The CDR3 loop reads CASSYRDSISPLHF. CDR3 bases: TGTGCCAGCAGTTACCGGGACAGTATCTCACCCCTCCACTTT.

This clone has a single count. The gene calls are TRBV6-5 and TRBJ1-2; D might be TRBD1 (5 bases). The CDR3 has 12 residues. Germline V gene data show CDR1 as MNHEY and CDR2 as SVGAGI. With 5 bases removed from V and 6 bases from J, the gap between germline ends came to 10 bases. The CDR3, as DNA: TGTGCCAGCAGTCGGGGGTTCCATGGCTACACCTTC. Amino acids: CASSRGFHGYTF.

J is TRBJ1-1 and V is TRBV6-6, with D unresolved. This CDR3 is 15 amino acids long. V shed 9 bases and J shed 3 bases, with 20 bases lying between them. The V gene's germline CDR1 is MNHNY and CDR2 SVGAGI (reference sequence). The CDR3 here is CASNFPERAHTEAFF. The CDR3 nucleotides are TGTGCCAGTAATTTTCCAGAACGGGCGCACACTGAAGCTTTCTTT.

The V gene is TRBV7-9, the J gene TRBJ1-1; D unclear. The CDR3 consists of 13 residues. The germline CDR1 and CDR2 sequences are SEHNR and FQNEAQ (reference sequence). The V end lost 4 bases, the J end lost 3 bases, and 9 bases lay between the germline ends. The CDR3 loop is CASSWNRDTEAFF. The CDR3 region has the DNA TGTGCCAGCAGCTGGAATCGAGACACTGAAGCTTTCTTT.

This sequence joins TRBV1 and TRBJ1-2. TRBV1 is deemed a pseudogene. The CDR3 contains 16 residues. The CDR3 spells CTSSQWRVRAFWGYTF. The DNA for the CDR3 is TGCACCAGCAGCCAATGGAGGGTAAGAGCCTTCTGGGGCTACACCTTC.

The chain employs TRBV20-1 and TRBJ1-2; no definite D call. Per germline, CDR1 DFQATT and CDR2 SNEGSKA (reference sequence). The germline V and J ends were trimmed by 4 bases and 5 bases, with 8 bases remaining between them. This CDR3 region has 11 residues. CDR3 bases: TGCAGTGCTACCCGGAGTTATGGCTACACCTTC. Protein: CSATRSYGYTF.

This chain connects TRBV6-1 to TRBJ1-2; no definite D call. V lost 6 bases and J lost 5, with 28 bases in between. Per the germline V gene, CDR1 is MNHNS and CDR2 is SASEGT. The CDR3 has 18 residues. The CDR3 protein is CASRENPPGRRGGYGYTF. The CDR3 DNA sequence: TGTGCCAGCAGGGAAAACCCCCCGGGGAGGAGAGGTGGATATGGCTACACCTTC.

The V call is TRBV7-4, the J call TRBJ2-1; the match to TRBD2 covers 11 bases. There are 15 residues in the CDR3. CDR1 and CDR2 (germline): SGHVT, SQSDAQ. The ends lost 3 bases at V and 5 bases at J; junction bases unmatched: 3. The CDR3 coding sequence is TGTGCCAGCAGCTTCCGACTAGCGGGGAACAATGAGCAGTTCTTC. Translating it yields CASSFRLAGNNEQFF.

V usage is TRBV7-6 and J usage is TRBJ2-3; TRBD2 aligns across 8 bases. Per the germline V gene, CDR1 is SGHVS and CDR2 is FNYEAQ. This CDR3 has 14 residues. Trimming cost V 6 bases and J 0 bases; bases outside gene matches: 2. This chain's CDR3 is CASRQRGSTDTQYF. The CDR3 region has the DNA TGTGCCAGCAGGCAGCGGGGGAGCACAGATACGCAGTATTTT.

J is TRBJ1-2 and V is TRBV18; D might be TRBD1 (5 bases). The CDR3 consists of 15 residues. The V gene's germline CDR1 is KGHSH and CDR2 LQKENI. V shed 1 base and J shed 4 bases, with 13 bases lying between them. This CDR3 reads CASSPLEQVPYGYTF. CDR3 nucleotide sequence: TGTGCCAGCTCACCACTTGAACAGGTACCCTATGGCTACACCTTC.

V gene TRBV6-1 combines with J gene TRBJ2-6; D remains ambiguous. The CDR3 sequence is 14 residues long. Germline CDR1 is MNHNS and CDR2 is SASEGT. With 7 bases removed from V and 0 bases from J, the gap between germline ends came to 7 bases. The CDR3 DNA reads as TGTGCCAGCAAATTAGTCTCTGGGGCCAACGTCCTGACTTTC. Its translation is CASKLVSGANVLTF.

The chain joins TRBV5-4 to TRBJ1-1; D gene unclear. V was pared by 0 bases and J by 5 bases, with 8 bases between. The CDR3 is 13 residues long. Germline CDR1 SGHNT, CDR2 YYREEE (reference sequence). The CDR3 loop is CASSLERSTEAFF. Here the CDR3 DNA reads TGTGCCAGCAGCTTGGAGAGGAGTACTGAAGCTTTCTTT. Looking up the rest from reference TRBV5-4 and TRBJ1-1 gives the full variable domain: ETGVTQSPTHLIKTRGQQVTLRCSSQSGHNTVSWYQQALGQGPQFIFQYYREEENGRGNFPPRFSGLQFPNYSSELNVNALELDDSALYLCASSLERSTEAFFGQGTRLTVV.

This clone was detected once. The chain uses TRBV6-1 and TRBJ1-5; D unresolved. The ends were cut back, 6 bases at V and 4 bases at J, with 10 bases in the middle. CDR1 MNHNS and CDR2 SASEGT come from the germline V gene. The CDR3 is 13 residues long. DNA for the CDR3: TGTGCCAGCAGGTTGACGGGAAATCAGCCCCAGCATTTT. It translates to CASRLTGNQPQHF.

This clone has just one count. In nucleotides, the CDR3 is TGTGCCACCAGCAGAGATCGTAGCAGGGGGCGAGGCTACACCTTC. Its translation: CATSRDRSRGRGYTF. The gene calls are TRBV15 and TRBJ1-2; 8 bases are shared with TRBD1. The V segment lost 0 bases and the J segment 8 bases; nucleotides outside the gene matches: 8. There are 15 residues in the CDR3. Germline V CDR1 and CDR2: LNHNV, YYDKDF (reference sequence). The variable domain in full, with the rest retrieved from reference TRBV15 and TRBJ1-2, is DAMVIQNPRYQVTQFGKPVTLSCSQTLNHNVMYWYQQKSSQAPKLLFHYYDKDFNNEADTPDNFQSRRPNTSFCFLDIRSPGLGDTAMYLCATSRDRSRGRGYTFGSGTRLTVV.

The chain carries TRBV11-1 and TRBJ2-5; 7 positions match TRBD2. The germline V gene encodes CDR1 SGHAT and CDR2 FQDESV (reference sequence). This CDR3 contains 17 residues. Trimming removed 1 base from V and 5 bases from J; junction bases left unmatched: 13. The CDR3 region has the DNA TGTGCCAGCAGCTTAGGGATTGACAGCGGGGATCTGGAGACCCAGTACTTC. Its protein product is CASSLGIDSGDLETQYF.

CDR3 sequence: CASSLYSSSYEQYF. CDR3 coding DNA: TGTGCCAGCAGCTTATACAGTAGCTCCTACGAGCAGTACTTC. This chain links TRBV7-2 with TRBJ2-7; no definite D call. Germline V gives CDR1 SGHTA, CDR2 FQGNSA. With 2 bases removed from V and 0 bases from J, the gap between germline ends came to 8 bases. The CDR3 contains 14 residues.

The chain employs TRBV6-5 and TRBJ1-2; 8 bases map to TRBD1. CDR1 is MNHEY and CDR2 is SVGAGI in the germline V gene. The CDR3 has 15 amino acids. V lost 2 bases and J lost 0; bases outside the gene matches: 2. The CDR3 is CASSYGDRSNYGYTF. CDR3 nucleotides: TGTGCCAGCAGTTACGGGGACAGGTCTAACTATGGCTACACCTTC.

Only one count was recorded for this clone. The rearrangement joins TRBV19 to TRBJ1-1, with D perhaps matching TRBD1 (6 bases). With 5 bases removed from V and 1 base from J, the gap between germline ends came to 17 bases. This CDR3 is 16 amino acids long. In germline, CDR1 is LNHDA, CDR2 SQIVND (reference sequence). CDR3 in amino acids: CASSPPAGQRNTEAFF. The CDR3 DNA follows: TGTGCCAGTAGTCCTCCAGCCGGACAGCGGAACACTGAAGCTTTCTTT.

This clone was detected once. The chain carries TRBV19 and TRBJ2-3; tentatively, D is TRBD2 (6 bases). Trimming left V 1 base short and J 4 bases short, with 6 bases between. Germline assignment: CDR1 LNHDA and CDR2 SQIVND (reference sequence). CDR3 size: 13 residues. The CDR3 reads CASSIGGADTQYF. In DNA form, the CDR3 reads TGTGCCAGTAGTATAGGGGGGGCAGATACGCAGTATTTT.

In DNA, the CDR3 is TGTGCCAGCAGCCCGAGTGGGGGTAACTATGGCTACACCTTC. Translation: CASSPSGGNYGYTF. This chain connects TRBV2 to TRBJ1-2; a possible D gene is TRBD1 (5 bases). Looked up from germline, CDR1 is SNHLY and CDR2 is FYNNEI. The CDR3 extends over 14 amino acids. Trimming pared 6 bases from V and 1 base from J, leaving 12 bases between.